This T cell receptor beta chain originates from a study of blood T cell repertoires in COVID-19. Study context: T cells, B-cell-depleted T cells, or PBMCs supplied cDNA or gDNA.

The CDR3 covers 16 residues. V lost 3 bases, J lost 5 bases, and 7 bases stayed unmatched. Germline V gives CDR1 LNHDA, CDR2 SQIVND (reference sequence). Original methodology: The authors estimated nucleated cell counts from reference gene primer amplification. Sequencing was performed with immunoSEQ multiplex PCR; in TCRdb, only in-frame clones are kept and a portion is missing. V, J and clone size reflect that table, while D and trimming were determined from the DNA. The data hold more than 200,000 clones, with around 84% observed a single time. Participants came from 20 to 25 US areas, aged roughly 18 to 90 years.

The V and J genes are TRBV19 and TRBJ2-5, with 12 bases that match TRBD2. Sequenced material: PBMCs or T cells enriched from blood (not recorded which). The receptor was derived from a man aged 35 to 55 who had recovered from COVID-19. CDR3 residues: CASSILLAGGEETQYF. The CDR3 nucleotides are TGTGCCAGTAGTATCCTACTAGCGGGGGGCGAGGAGACCCAGTACTTC.